The next 9 T cell receptor beta chains were all read from a single sample in a study of shared clonotypes between healthy human individuals (dated by TCRdb to between 2020 and 2021). Libraries were made using the immunoSEQ multiplex PCR assay. Drawn from immuneACCESS, this table holds only the in-frame rearrangements with V and J called that TCRdb kept. Clones are partly lost; checked studies trace under half to an unresolved V gene and leave the rest unexplained. The sample table shows about 690,000 clones, and about 90% are seen once. About 33% of the sample is held by the ten biggest clonotypes. Material: memory CD8+ T cells from PBMCs. Sample cell subset or site, as interpreted from the label and publication: CD45RO+ cells pooled with CCR7-negative TemRA cells. The receptor source for this set is a man younger than 35 in good health. Some clones in this sample may be carry-over from other donors' samples.

This chain joins TRBV29-1 and TRBJ2-7; 7 bases fit TRBD1. V shed 4 bases and J 0 bases; nucleotides not matched to a gene: 6. The germline CDR1 and CDR2 sequences are SQVTM and ANQGSEA. This CDR3 is built from 14 residues. In nucleotides, the CDR3 is TGCAGCGTTGGAGGGACAGTCCTCTCCTACGAGCAGTACTTC. It yields the protein CSVGGTVLSYEQYF.

The count of this clone is one. V and J are TRBV7-3 and TRBJ2-1; possibly TRBD1 or TRBD2 for D (5 bases each). In germline, CDR1 is SGHTA, CDR2 FQGTGA. CDR3 size: 14 residues. Trimming pared 2 bases from V and 7 bases from J, leaving 12 bases between. DNA of the CDR3: TGTGCCAGCAGCTTAGGGGGAAGGCAGAATGAGCAGTTCTTC. Its translation: CASSLGGRQNEQFF.

J is TRBJ2-3 and V is TRBV7-9; perhaps TRBD2 as D (6 bases). Germline CDR1 and CDR2: SEHNR and FQNEAQ (reference sequence). Deletions cut 1 base from V and 0 bases from J, with 14 bases between. The CDR3 is 17 amino acids. The CDR3 DNA reads as TGTGCCAGCAGCTTAGAACTAGCCGGCTCTAGCACAGATACGCAGTATTTT. It yields the protein CASSLELAGSSTDTQYF.

The rearrangement links TRBV19 to TRBJ1-4; possible D gene TRBD1, 6 bases. CDR3 size: 17 residues. Between the trimmed V and J ends, which lost 6 bases and 4 bases, there was a span of 21 bases. CDR1 is LNHDA, CDR2 SQIVND, per germline (reference sequence). CDR3 sequence reads: CASSPGAGAALNEKLFF. The CDR3 bases are TGTGCCAGTAGCCCTGGGGCAGGGGCCGCCCTTAATGAAAAACTGTTTTTT.

The chain carries TRBV27 and TRBJ2-7; TRBD2 matches at 9 bases. J lost 3 bases, V lost 1 base, and 4 bases had no gene match. From germline, CDR1 is MNHEY and CDR2 SMNVEV (reference sequence). The CDR3 sequence is 15 residues long. CDR3 protein: CASSLWAGGIYEQYF. Written as DNA, the CDR3 is TGTGCCAGCAGTTTATGGGCGGGAGGGATCTACGAGCAGTACTTC.

The J gene is TRBJ1-5, the V gene TRBV2, with 9 bases lining up with TRBD1. With V trimmed by 4 bases and J by 5 bases, 12 bases remained unmatched. Germline loops: CDR1 SNHLY, CDR2 FYNNEI. CDR3 length: 17 amino acids. The chain's CDR3 is CASSGQGDYSADQPQHF. As DNA, the CDR3 is TGTGCCAGCAGTGGACAGGGGGACTACTCCGCGGATCAGCCCCAGCATTTT.

This clone was observed once. The rearrangement uses TRBV28 and TRBJ2-3, with D uncertain. V lost 6 bases and J lost 2, with 9 bases in between. CDR3 length: 13 residues. Germline CDR1 MDHEN, CDR2 SYDVKM. The CDR3 sequence is CASSHAVTDTQYF. As DNA, the CDR3 is TGTGCCAGCAGCCACGCAGTCACAGATACGCAGTATTTT.

This chain uses TRBV2 with TRBJ1-5; maybe TRBD1 (5 bases). CDR1 is SNHLY and CDR2 is FYNNEI in the germline V gene. The V end lost 7 bases, the J end lost 1 base, and 14 bases lay between the germline ends. The CDR3 consists of 15 residues. CDR3 nucleotides: TGTGCCAGCATCTCAGGGAAAGGAAGCAATCAGCCCCAGCATTTT. It translates to CASISGKGSNQPQHF.

In nucleotides, the CDR3 is TGTGCCAGCAGCTCCCCTCGGTCTGATAATGAAAAACTGTTTTTT. Residues: CASSSPRSDNEKLFF. This chain links TRBV7-9 with TRBJ1-4; D gene unclear. Germline CDR1 reads SEHNR; CDR2 reads FQNEAQ (reference sequence). V lost 4 bases to trimming and J lost 4 bases, with 13 bases between them. The CDR3 length is 15 residues.